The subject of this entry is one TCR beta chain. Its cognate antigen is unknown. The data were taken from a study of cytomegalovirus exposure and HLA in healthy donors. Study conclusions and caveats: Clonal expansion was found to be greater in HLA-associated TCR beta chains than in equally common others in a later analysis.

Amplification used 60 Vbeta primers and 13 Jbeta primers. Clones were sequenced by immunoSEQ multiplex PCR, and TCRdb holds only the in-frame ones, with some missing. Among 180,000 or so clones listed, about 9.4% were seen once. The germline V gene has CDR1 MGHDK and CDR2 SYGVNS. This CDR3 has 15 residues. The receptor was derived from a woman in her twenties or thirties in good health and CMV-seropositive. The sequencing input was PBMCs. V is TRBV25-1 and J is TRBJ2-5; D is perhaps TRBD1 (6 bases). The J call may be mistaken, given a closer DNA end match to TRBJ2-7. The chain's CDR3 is CASSDPTGLTYEQYF. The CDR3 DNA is TGTGCCAGCAGTGACCCGACAGGCCTTACCTACGAGCAGTACTTC.